Each of the 9 T cell receptor beta chains below was sequenced from the same sample in a study of T cells in Graves' hyperthyroidism and ophthalmopathy (dated by TCRdb to the late 2010s). Library generation was performed with multiplex PCR. Instrument used: Illumina HiSeq 2000. The TCR beta CDR3 regions were amplified from RNA transcripts. The TCR CDR3 was subjected to a first round of RT-PCR using the HTBI primer set and the Qiagen OneStep RT-PCR kit. The public sequencing data were trimmed at Q25 with fastp and processed into clonotypes with MiXCR by TCRdb, which kept only in-frame beta chains. Rows matching on CDR3 protein sequence are summarized as one entry with the most common DNA and genes. This sample gives about 640,000 distinct CDR3 sequences in total; 20% to 25% of them show up just once. Over 30% of the sample is held by the ten biggest clonotypes. The sample taken for sequencing was blood. These receptors were collected from a young man with Graves' ophthalmopathy.

Ten or more counts support this clonotype. The chain couples TRBV6-1 to TRBJ2-3; 11 bases fit TRBD2. CDR1 and CDR2 from the germline V gene are MNHNS and SASEGT. With V trimmed by 2 bases and J by 5 bases, 9 bases remained unmatched. This CDR3 comprises 17 residues. The CDR3 loop reads CASSEWLAGGTLDTQYF. CDR3 DNA: TGTGCCAGCAGTGAATGGCTAGCGGGAGGAACCTTAGATACGCAGTATTTT.

This clonotype was seen only a few times. The chain joins TRBV6-1 to TRBJ2-3; 8 bases are a match to TRBD2. J lost 6 bases, V lost 2 bases, and 4 bases had no gene match. Germline lookup yields CDR1 MNHNS and CDR2 SASEGT. The CDR3 runs 14 residues. The CDR3, as DNA: TGTGCCAGCAGTGAAAGCGGGAGTCCCGATACGCAGTATTTT. This codes for CASSESGSPDTQYF.

The gene calls are TRBV7-6 and TRBJ2-5, with D unresolved. The CDR3 is 17 amino acids. Germline CDR1 reads SGHVS; CDR2 reads FNYEAQ. Trimming shortened V by 1 base and J by 0 bases, and 15 bases separated the two germline ends. CDR3 sequence reads: CASSLGIPQVNQETQYF. As DNA, the CDR3 is TGTGCCAGCAGCTTAGGGATTCCGCAGGTGAACCAAGAGACCCAGTACTTC.

The chain couples TRBV20-1 to TRBJ1-2; TRBD1 agrees at 7 bases. Trimming removed 5 bases from V and 4 bases from J; junction bases left unmatched: 10. The V gene's germline CDR1 is DFQATT and CDR2 SNEGSKA (reference sequence). CDR3 size: 14 residues. CDR3 DNA: TGCAGTGCTGCTGAAAGGGGGCAGAGCTATGGCTACACCTTC. Its translation is CSAAERGQSYGYTF.

In this sample, this clonotype turned up many times. The chain carries TRBV7-3 and TRBJ2-5; TRBD1 might be the D (6 bases). Trimming removed 8 bases from V and 7 bases from J, with 17 bases in between. Looked up from germline, CDR1 is SGHTA and CDR2 is FQGTGA. There are 13 residues in the CDR3. The CDR3 DNA reads as TGTGCCAGCGGTATTGGGGGCGTCGGGACCCAGTACTTC. As protein: CASGIGGVGTQYF. Together with reference TRBV7-3 and TRBJ2-5, the CDR3 gives the full variable domain: GAGVSQTPSNKVTEKGKYVELRCDPISGHTALYWYRQSLGQGPEFLIYFQGTGAADDSGLPNDRFFAVRPEGSVSTLKIQRTERGDSAVYLCASGIGGVGTQYFGPGTRLLVL.

This clonotype was picked up a small number of times. The chain uses TRBV5-1 and TRBJ2-7; perhaps TRBD2 as D (5 bases). The CDR3 spans 16 residues. In germline, CDR1 is SGHRS, CDR2 YFSETQ. The V and J ends lost 2 bases and 0 bases respectively, with 15 bases between them. The CDR3 is CASSLSWTGSSYEQYF. CDR3 DNA sequence: TGCGCCAGCAGCTTAAGCTGGACGGGGAGCTCCTACGAGCAGTACTTC. The full variable domain, rest sourced from reference TRBV5-1 and TRBJ2-7, is KAGVTQTPRYLIKTRGQQVTLSCSPISGHRSVSWYQQTPGQGLQFLFEYFSETQRNKGNFPGRFSGRQFSNSRSEMNVSTLELGDSALYLCASSLSWTGSSYEQYFGPGTRLTVT.

The V and J genes are TRBV27 and TRBJ2-1, with no clear D. CDR3 length: 14 residues. The V end lost 4 bases, the J end lost 8 bases, and 15 bases lay between the germline ends. CDR1 and CDR2 (germline): MNHEY, SMNVEV (reference sequence). DNA for the CDR3: TGTGCCAGCAGTTGGATTACCGGTGGGGATGAGCAGTTCTTC. Its protein product is CASSWITGGDEQFF.

This clonotype was detected many times. CDR3 DNA: TGCAGTGCCCCCCCGGACAGGCAGGAGACCCAGTACTTC. Protein sequence: CSAPPDRQETQYF. The genes are TRBV20-1 and TRBJ2-5; 7 bases match TRBD1. With V trimmed by 6 bases and J by 5 bases, 9 bases remained unmatched. This CDR3 has 13 residues. CDR1 is DFQATT, CDR2 SNEGSKA, per germline (reference sequence).

As regards this clonotype: Just one base apart from a much larger clone, this may be a read error. V usage is TRBV12-3 or TRBV12-4 and J usage is TRBJ2-7; TRBD2 agrees at 9 bases. This CDR3 has 14 amino acids. CDR3 sequence (DNA): TGTGCCAGCAGTGTAGCGGGAGTTTCCTACGAGCAGTACTTC. This sequence encodes CASSVAGVSYEQYF.